The 23 T cell receptor beta chains below were found in one sample sequenced in a study of blood T cell repertoires in COVID-19. TCRdb's table, derived via immunoSEQ multiplex PCR, lists solely in-frame clones and lacks some. The table shows hundreds of thousands of clones, with 80% to 90% occurring only once. Sequenced input: PBMCs or T cells enriched from blood (not recorded which). The receptors were gathered from a woman aged 18-29 years who had recovered from COVID-19.

V and J are TRBV6-5 and TRBJ2-1; TRBD1 matches at 7 bases. Trimming cost V 4 bases and J 15 bases; bases outside gene matches: 9. CDR3 size: 12 residues. Germline values: CDR1 MNHEY, CDR2 SVGAGI. CDR3: CASSSTGLGWFF. The DNA for the CDR3 is TGTGCCAGCAGTTCGACAGGGCTTGGGTGGTTCTTC.

J is TRBJ1-1 and V is TRBV11-3; possibly TRBD1 for D (6 bases). Germline values: CDR1 SGHNT, CDR2 YENEEA. Trimming shortened V by 1 base and J by 1 base, and 16 bases separated the two germline ends. The CDR3 sequence is 17 residues long. The CDR3 DNA follows: TGTGCCAGCAGCTTAGTACAGGGTATGGGGTCGAACACTGAAGCTTTCTTT. Translated, it gives CASSLVQGMGSNTEAFF.

The chain couples TRBV7-3 to TRBJ2-1, with TRBD2 matching over 10 bases. After removal of 0 bases from V and 6 bases from J, the junction contained 5 bases not matched to a gene. CDR1 SGHTA and CDR2 FQGTGA come from the germline V gene. This CDR3 is 16 amino acids long. The CDR3 protein is CASSLTPAGGLNEQFF. The CDR3, as DNA: TGTGCCAGCAGCTTAACTCCAGCGGGGGGGCTCAATGAGCAGTTCTTC.

This chain uses TRBV28 with TRBJ1-2, with D unresolved. CDR3 length equals 11 residues. The V gene's germline CDR1 is MDHEN and CDR2 SYDVKM. In nucleotides, the CDR3 is TGTGCAGCTACCGCTAACTATGGCTACACCTTC. Protein sequence: CAATANYGYTF.

This clone appeared a few times. The gene calls are TRBV9 and TRBJ2-2; tentative D call: TRBD1 (6 bases). The CDR3 covers 14 residues. Germline V gene lookup returns CDR1 SGDLS and CDR2 YYNGEE. Trimming shortened V by 4 bases and J by 8 bases, and 15 bases separated the two germline ends. This CDR3 is CASSPIPGVGELFF. DNA of the CDR3: TGTGCCAGCAGCCCAATACCAGGGGTTGGGGAGCTGTTTTTT.

This chain connects TRBV4-2 to TRBJ2-7, with 13 bases lining up with TRBD2. The CDR3 consists of 18 residues. Germline-derived CDR1 and CDR2 are LGHNA and YNFKEQ. With V trimmed by 1 base and J by 4 bases, 10 bases remained unmatched. CDR3 protein: CASSQAARTSGGPYEQYF. CDR3 nucleotide sequence: TGTGCCAGCAGCCAAGCCGCCCGGACTAGCGGGGGACCTTACGAGCAGTACTTC.

The table lists this clone with a few counts. The CDR3 loop reads CASSSRTGNQPQHF. CDR3 sequence (DNA): TGTGCCAGCAGCTCCCGGACAGGGAATCAGCCCCAGCATTTT. The chain combines TRBV7-2 with TRBJ1-5; TRBD1 agrees at 8 bases. The germline CDR1 and CDR2 sequences are SGHTA and FQGNSA. This CDR3 spans 14 amino acids. Germline trimming cut 4 bases from V and 4 bases from J; bases unmatched to any gene: 3.

The V gene is TRBV28, the J gene TRBJ2-7, with 7 bases identical to TRBD1. Germline-derived CDR1 and CDR2 are MDHEN and SYDVKM. V lost 10 bases, J lost 2 bases, and 11 bases stayed unmatched. The CDR3 runs to 14 residues. The CDR3 coding sequence is TGTGCCACCGTGAGTGGGACAGAAACCTACGAGCAGTACTTC. Translated, it gives CATVSGTETYEQYF.

V and J are TRBV9 and TRBJ1-5; maybe TRBD1 (6 bases). Trimming removed 0 bases from V and 0 bases from J, with 13 bases in between. Germline values: CDR1 SGDLS, CDR2 YYNGEE. CDR3 length: 17 residues. In DNA, the CDR3 is TGTGCCAGCAGCGTAGAAGCAGGGGACTATAGCAATCAGCCCCAGCATTTT. Translated, it gives CASSVEAGDYSNQPQHF. Filled out from reference TRBV9 and TRBJ1-5, the complete variable domain reads DSGVTQTPKHLITATGQRVTLRCSPRSGDLSVYWYQQSLDQGLQFLIQYYNGEERAKGNILERFSAQQFPDLHSELNLSSLELGDSALYFCASSVEAGDYSNQPQHFGDGTRLSIL.

The chain has TRBV11-2 and TRBJ1-2; TRBD1 aligns across 8 bases. The CDR3 covers 15 residues. The trim removed 5 bases at V and 7 bases at J, leaving 12 bases unmatched. Germline CDR1 reads SGHAT; CDR2 reads FQNNGV. Here the CDR3 reads CASSHGPRQGTGYTF. Here the CDR3 DNA reads TGTGCCAGCAGCCACGGTCCCCGACAGGGGACTGGCTACACCTTC.

The gene calls are TRBV10-1 and TRBJ2-5; 13 bases line up with TRBD2. Trimming removed 8 bases from V and 1 base from J; junction bases left unmatched: 1. CDR3 length equals 14 residues. CDR1 and CDR2 (germline): WNHNN, SYGVQD (reference sequence). The chain's CDR3 is CASGTSGAQETQYF. CDR3 bases: TGCGCCAGCGGGACTAGCGGGGCCCAAGAGACCCAGTACTTC.

This chain uses TRBV29-1 with TRBJ2-7; TRBD2 matches 7 bases. The CDR3 runs to 13 residues. Germline CDR1 reads SQVTM; CDR2 reads ANQGSEA. V lost 4 bases, J lost 4 bases, and 7 bases stayed unmatched. DNA for the CDR3: TGCAGCGTTGGGCTGGGGAGGGGTTACGAGCAGTACTTC. It codes for CSVGLGRGYEQYF.

The gene calls are TRBV5-1 and TRBJ1-5, with D possibly being TRBD1 (5 bases). The CDR3 is made up of 13 amino acids. The germline V gene has CDR1 SGHRS and CDR2 YFSETQ. Between the trimmed V and J ends, which lost 0 bases and 6 bases, there was a span of 7 bases. For the CDR3, the DNA is TGCGCCAGCAGCTTGGACGGGGGTCAGCCCCAGCATTTT. This sequence encodes CASSLDGGQPQHF.

This chain links TRBV25-1 with TRBJ1-2, with a weak D call TRBD1 (6 bases). Germline V gene data show CDR1 as MGHDK and CDR2 as SYGVNS. V lost 2 bases and J lost 4, with 8 bases in between. CDR3 length equals 13 residues. The CDR3 loop reads CASSERGGYGYTF. The CDR3, as DNA: TGTGCCAGCAGTGAACGAGGGGGCTATGGCTACACCTTC.

The chain joins TRBV19 to TRBJ1-1; D is unclear. Germline CDR1 and CDR2: LNHDA and SQIVND (reference sequence). This CDR3 is 11 amino acids long. V was shortened by 7 bases and J by 4 bases, with 7 bases between the two germline ends. DNA of the CDR3: TGTGCCAGTACCCCGGGCACTGAAGCTTTCTTT. It codes for CASTPGTEAFF.

V usage is TRBV7-2 and J usage is TRBJ2-4, with a weak D call TRBD2 (5 bases). Germline CDR1 and CDR2: SGHTA and FQGNSA. The CDR3 is 15 amino acids. The V and J ends lost 3 bases and 1 base respectively, with 10 bases between them. The CDR3 sequence: CASSFLWEAKNIQYF. Here the CDR3 DNA reads TGTGCCAGCAGCTTCCTGTGGGAGGCCAAAAACATTCAGTACTTC. Variable domain in full (rest from reference TRBV7-2 and TRBJ2-4): GAGVSQSPSNKVTEKGKDVELRCDPISGHTALYWYRQSLGQGLEFLIYFQGNSAPDKSGLPSDRFSAERTGGSVSTLTIQRTQQEDSAVYLCASSFLWEAKNIQYFGAGTRLSVL.

The gene calls are TRBV6-5 and TRBJ2-7; possibly TRBD2 for D (5 bases). From germline, CDR1 is MNHEY and CDR2 SVGAGI. With 5 bases removed from V and 3 bases from J, the gap between germline ends came to 17 bases. The CDR3 consists of 15 residues. CDR3 DNA: TGTGCCAGCAGTATTGGGGAGTCAAACTTCTACGAGCAGTACTTC. It encodes CASSIGESNFYEQYF.

The rearrangement links TRBV2 to TRBJ2-3; 13 bases are shared with TRBD2. Germline values: CDR1 SNHLY, CDR2 FYNNEI. V shed 7 bases, J shed 3 bases, and the junction held 10 bases outside the gene matches. The CDR3 totals 17 residues. The CDR3 DNA reads as TGTGCCAGCACCTTAATTGGACTAGCGGGGGCAACAGATACGCAGTATTTT. It specifies CASTLIGLAGATDTQYF. Filled out from reference TRBV2 and TRBJ2-3, the complete variable domain reads EPEVTQTPSHQVTQMGQEVILRCVPISNHLYFYWYRQILGQKVEFLVSFYNNEISEKSEIFDDQFSVERPDGSNFTLKIRSTKLEDSAMYFCASTLIGLAGATDTQYFGPGTRLTVL.

The chain employs TRBV6-5 and TRBJ1-2, with no clear D. V lost 8 bases, J lost 5 bases, and 18 bases lay in between. From germline, CDR1 is MNHEY and CDR2 SVGAGI. This CDR3 is 14 amino acids long. This chain's CDR3 is CASGTRSPSYGYTF. As DNA, the CDR3 is TGTGCCAGCGGAACACGGAGCCCCTCTTATGGCTACACCTTC.

V is TRBV4-1 and J is TRBJ1-6; D not certain. Germline CDR1 reads MGHRA; CDR2 reads YSYEKL. V lost 5 bases and J 12 bases, leaving 14 bases between the germline ends. This CDR3 contains 13 residues. DNA of the CDR3: TGCGCCAGCAGCGCGGAGGTCAGTTTACCCCTCCACTTT. This encodes CASSAEVSLPLHF.

This clone has a handful of counts. The rearrangement joins TRBV27 to TRBJ2-1; 14 bases align to TRBD2. The CDR3 spans 14 residues. The V gene end was trimmed by 3 bases and the J gene end by 9 bases; junction bases not matched to a gene: 1. Germline V lookup: CDR1 MNHEY, CDR2 SMNVEV (reference sequence). The CDR3 loop is CASSLTSGGAEQFF. The CDR3 coding sequence is TGTGCCAGCAGTTTGACTAGCGGGGGGGCTGAGCAGTTCTTC.

CDR3 nucleotide sequence: TGTGCCATCAGTGAGTCTGCGGGCCCAAACACTGAAGCTTTCTTT. As protein: CAISESAGPNTEAFF. The chain uses TRBV10-3 and TRBJ1-1, with D unresolved. The V gene's germline CDR1 is ENHRY and CDR2 SYGVKD. V lost 0 bases and J lost 2, with 10 bases in between. The CDR3 contains 15 residues.

This chain joins TRBV12-3 or TRBV12-4 and TRBJ1-2, with no clear D. The CDR3 contains 13 residues. V lost 7 bases and J lost 3, with 12 bases in between. For the CDR3, the DNA is TGTGCCAGCACCCTCGAGGCATACTATGGCTACACCTTC. Translated: CASTLEAYYGYTF.